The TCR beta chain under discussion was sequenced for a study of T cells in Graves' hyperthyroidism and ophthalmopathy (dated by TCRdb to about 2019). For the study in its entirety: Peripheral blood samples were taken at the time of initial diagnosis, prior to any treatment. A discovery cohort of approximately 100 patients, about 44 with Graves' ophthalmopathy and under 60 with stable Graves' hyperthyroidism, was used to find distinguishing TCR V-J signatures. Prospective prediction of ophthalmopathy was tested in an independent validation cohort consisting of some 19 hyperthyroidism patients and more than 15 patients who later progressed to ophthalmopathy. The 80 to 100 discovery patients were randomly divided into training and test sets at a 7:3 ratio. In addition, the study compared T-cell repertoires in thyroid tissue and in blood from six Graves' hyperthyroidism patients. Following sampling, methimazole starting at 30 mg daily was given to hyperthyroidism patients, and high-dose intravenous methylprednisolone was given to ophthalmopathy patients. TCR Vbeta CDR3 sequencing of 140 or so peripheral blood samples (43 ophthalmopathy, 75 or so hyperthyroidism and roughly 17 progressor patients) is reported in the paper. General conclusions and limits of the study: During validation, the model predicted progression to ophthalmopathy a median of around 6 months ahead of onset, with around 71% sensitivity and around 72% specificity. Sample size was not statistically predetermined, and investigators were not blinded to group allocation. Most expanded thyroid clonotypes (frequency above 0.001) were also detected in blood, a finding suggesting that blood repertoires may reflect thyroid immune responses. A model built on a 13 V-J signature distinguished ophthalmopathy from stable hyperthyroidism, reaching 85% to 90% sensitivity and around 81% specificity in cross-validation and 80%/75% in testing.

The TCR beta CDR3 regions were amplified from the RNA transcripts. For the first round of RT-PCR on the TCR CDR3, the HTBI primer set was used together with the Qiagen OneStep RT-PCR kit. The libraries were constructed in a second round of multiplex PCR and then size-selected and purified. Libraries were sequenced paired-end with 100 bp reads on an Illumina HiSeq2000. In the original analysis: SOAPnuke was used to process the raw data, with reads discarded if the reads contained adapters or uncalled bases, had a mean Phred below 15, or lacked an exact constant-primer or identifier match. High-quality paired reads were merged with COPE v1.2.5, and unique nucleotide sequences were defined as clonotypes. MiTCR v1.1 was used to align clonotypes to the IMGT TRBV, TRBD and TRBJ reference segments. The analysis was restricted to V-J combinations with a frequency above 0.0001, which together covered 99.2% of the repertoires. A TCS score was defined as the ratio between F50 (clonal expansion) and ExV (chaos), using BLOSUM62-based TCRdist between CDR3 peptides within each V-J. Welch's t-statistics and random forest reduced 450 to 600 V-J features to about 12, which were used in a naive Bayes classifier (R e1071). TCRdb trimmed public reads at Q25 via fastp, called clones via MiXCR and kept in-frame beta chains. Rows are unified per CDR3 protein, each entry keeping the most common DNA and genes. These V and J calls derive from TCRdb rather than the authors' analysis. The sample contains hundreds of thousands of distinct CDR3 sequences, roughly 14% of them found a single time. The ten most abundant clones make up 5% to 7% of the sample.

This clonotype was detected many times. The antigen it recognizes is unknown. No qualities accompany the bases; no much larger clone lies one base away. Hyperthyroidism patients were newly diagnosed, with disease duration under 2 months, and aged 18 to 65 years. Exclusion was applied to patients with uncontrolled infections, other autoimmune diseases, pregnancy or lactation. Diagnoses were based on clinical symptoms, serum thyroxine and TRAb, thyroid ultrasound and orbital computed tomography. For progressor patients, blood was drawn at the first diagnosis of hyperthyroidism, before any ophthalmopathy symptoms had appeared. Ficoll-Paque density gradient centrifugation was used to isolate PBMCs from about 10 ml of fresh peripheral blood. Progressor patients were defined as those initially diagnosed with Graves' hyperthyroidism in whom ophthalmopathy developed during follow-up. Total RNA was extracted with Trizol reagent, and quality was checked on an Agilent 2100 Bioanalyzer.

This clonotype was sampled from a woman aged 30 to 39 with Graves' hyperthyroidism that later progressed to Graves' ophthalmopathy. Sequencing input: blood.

DNA sequence: TGTGCCAGCAGCCCGGCGGGACTAGAGGTGGCCTACAATGAGCAGTTCTTC. This sequence encodes CASSPAGLEVAYNEQFF. Recombination joined TRBV7-9 with TRBJ2-1; TRBD2 fits 8 bases in the junction. V loses 5 bases at its end and J loses 2 bases; junction bases beyond the gene matches: 11. Inclusive of the bounding cysteine and phenylalanine, the CDR3 is 17 residues long. The sequence is cut down to CDR3 DNA, 51 bases in frame from base 1. From the germline V gene (reference sequence), CDR1 is SEHNR and CDR2 is FQNEAQ.